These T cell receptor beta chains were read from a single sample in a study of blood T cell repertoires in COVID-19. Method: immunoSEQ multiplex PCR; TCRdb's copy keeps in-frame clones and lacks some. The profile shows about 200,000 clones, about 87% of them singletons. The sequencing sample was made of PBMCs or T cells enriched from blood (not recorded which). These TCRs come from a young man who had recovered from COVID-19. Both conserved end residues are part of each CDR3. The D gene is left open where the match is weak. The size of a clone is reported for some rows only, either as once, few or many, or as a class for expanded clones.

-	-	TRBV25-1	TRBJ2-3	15	CASSDTGASTDTQYF	TGTGCCAGCAGTGATACAGGCGCTAGCACAGATACGCAGTATTTT
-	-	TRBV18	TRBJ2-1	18	CASSPPPRVWSSYNEQFF	TGTGCCAGCTCACCTCCTCCCCGGGTTTGGAGCTCCTACAATGAGCAGTTCTTC
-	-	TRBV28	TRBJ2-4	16	CASSFPRTGAKNIQYF	TGTGCCAGCAGTTTCCCAAGGACGGGGGCCAAAAACATTCAGTACTTC
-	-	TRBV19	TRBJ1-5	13	CASSTQPRQPQHF	TGTGCCAGTAGTACACAACCCCGTCAGCCCCAGCATTTT
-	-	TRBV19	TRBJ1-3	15	CASHLLGGSGNTIYF	TGTGCCAGTCACCTCCTGGGGGGCTCTGGAAACACCATATATTTT
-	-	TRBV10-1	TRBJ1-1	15	CASSESRRGLAEAFF	TGCGCCAGCAGTGAGTCCCGACGGGGGTTGGCTGAAGCTTTCTTT
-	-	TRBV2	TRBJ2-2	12	CASSSGSGELFF	TGTGCCAGCAGTTCAGGGTCCGGGGAGCTGTTTTTT
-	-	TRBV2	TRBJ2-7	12	CASSGQVYEQYF	TGTGCCAGCAGTGGACAGGTATACGAGCAGTACTTC
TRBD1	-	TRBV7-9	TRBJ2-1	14	CASSSGTGGNEQFF	TGTGCCAGCAGCTCAGGGACAGGCGGAAATGAGCAGTTCTTC
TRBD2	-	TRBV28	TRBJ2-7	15	CASSLSGMSSYEQYF	TGTGCCAGCAGCCTGAGCGGGATGAGCTCCTACGAGCAGTACTTC
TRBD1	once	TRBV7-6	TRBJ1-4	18	CASSLWGGSGTGVEKLFF	TGTGCCAGCAGCCTTTGGGGAGGAAGCGGGACAGGGGTTGAAAAACTGTTTTTT
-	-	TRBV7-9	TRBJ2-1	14	CASSLPAGINEQFF	TGTGCCAGCAGCTTACCCGCGGGGATCAATGAGCAGTTCTTC
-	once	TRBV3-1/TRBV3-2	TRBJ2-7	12	CASSQENSEQYF	TGTGCCAGCAGCCAAGAGAACTCCGAGCAGTACTTC
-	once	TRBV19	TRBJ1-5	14	CASTPRGGSQPQHF	TGTGCCAGTACCCCTCGGGGGGGCAGTCAGCCCCAGCATTTT
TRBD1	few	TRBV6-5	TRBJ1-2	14	CASSSTGQAHGYTF	TGTGCCAGCAGTTCAACAGGACAGGCCCATGGCTACACCTTC
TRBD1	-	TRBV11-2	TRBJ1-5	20	CASSLDTDRSAVPSNQPQHF	TGTGCCAGCAGCTTAGACACGGACAGGTCTGCGGTCCCTAGCAATCAGCCCCAGCATTTT
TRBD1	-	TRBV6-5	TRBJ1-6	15	CASSPQGQVNSPLHF	TGTGCCAGCAGTCCCCAGGGACAGGTGAATTCACCCCTCCACTTT
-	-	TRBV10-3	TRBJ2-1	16	CAISDFQVISYNEQFF	TGTGCCATCAGTGACTTCCAGGTAATATCCTACAATGAGCAGTTCTTC
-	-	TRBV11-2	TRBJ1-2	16	CASSLDREVTHYGYTF	TGTGCCAGCAGCTTAGATCGGGAAGTAACTCACTATGGCTACACCTTC
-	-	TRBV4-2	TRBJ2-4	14	CASSQGAEMDIQYF	TGTGCCAGCAGCCAAGGGGCCGAGATGGACATTCAGTACTTC
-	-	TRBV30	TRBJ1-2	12	CAWRKVGQGYTF	TGTGCCTGGAGGAAAGTCGGACAGGGCTACACCTTC
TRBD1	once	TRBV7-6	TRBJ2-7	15	CASSSPGQGSYEQYF	TGTGCCAGCAGCTCACCGGGACAGGGGTCCTACGAGCAGTACTTC
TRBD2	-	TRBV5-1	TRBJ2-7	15	CASSLDTSGTYEQYF	TGCGCCAGCAGCTTGGATACTAGCGGGACCTACGAGCAGTACTTC